The clone carrying this TCR beta chain was seen ten or more times. Its antigen is not identified. This specimen belongs to a study of T cells in Graves' hyperthyroidism and ophthalmopathy. Study summary: Once the initial diagnosis was made, peripheral blood was obtained before any treatment. Overall study findings and caveats: In the analysis, a 13 V-J model separated ophthalmopathy from stable hyperthyroidism.

Orbital computed tomography, thyroid ultrasound, serum thyroxine and TRAb, and clinical symptoms together informed the diagnoses. V lost 3 bases, J lost 0 bases, and 15 bases lay in between. Germline assignment: CDR1 DFQATT and CDR2 SNEGSKA (reference sequence). This CDR3 has 15 amino acids. Regions amplified from RNA transcripts were the TCR beta CDR3 regions. The HTBI primer set drove a first-round RT-PCR of the TCR CDR3. TCRdb ran MiXCR on the multiplex PCR reads and lists one entry per CDR3 protein. This table holds under 750,000 distinct CDR3 sequences, 15% to 20% found once. The chain has TRBV20-1 and TRBJ2-7; D is ambiguous. The sample comprised blood. This receptor was obtained from a woman between 45 and 65 years old with Graves' hyperthyroidism that later progressed to Graves' ophthalmopathy. The CDR3 DNA is TGCAGTGCTAGCAACAGTGGCAGGTCCTCCTACGAGCAGTACTTC. Translation gives CSASNSGRSSYEQYF.